The rows below give T cell receptor beta chains drawn from one sample of a study of T cell changes during pregnancy in multiple sclerosis. Data came from immunoSEQ multiplex PCR; TCRdb stores just in-frame clones and leaves some out. The profile shows some 89,000 clones, 94% of them singletons. The sequences come from peripheral blood, collected in the third trimester of pregnancy. These receptors all come from a female donor with multiple sclerosis, enrolled in a pregnancy study. Each CDR3 is given with its conserved first and last residue. Fields, in order: J gene, V gene, D gene, clone size, CDR3 protein, CDR3 DNA. The D gene is left open where the match is weak. Only some rows state a clone size, as once, few, many or a class for expanded clones.

TRBJ1-2	TRBV6-6	TRBD1	NA	CASSWTGSNYGYTF	TGTGCCAGCAGTTGGACAGGGTCTAACTATGGCTACACCTTC
TRBJ1-5	TRBV15	NA	NA	CATSRDRTGGNQPQHF	TGTGCCACCAGCAGAGATCGGACGGGGGGGAATCAGCCCCAGCATTTT
TRBJ2-2	TRBV15	NA	NA	CATSTGTGELFF	TGTGCCACCAGTACCGGGACCGGGGAGCTGTTTTTT
TRBJ2-3	TRBV9	NA	NA	CASSLYHSTDTQYF	TGTGCCAGCAGCCTTTACCACTCCACAGATACGCAGTATTTT
TRBJ1-1	TRBV9	NA	NA	CASSVSDRARNTEAFF	TGTGCCAGCAGCGTATCCGACAGAGCTCGGAACACTGAAGCTTTCTTT
TRBJ1-1	TRBV9	TRBD1	NA	CASSERGRDTEAFF	TGTGCCAGCAGCGAAAGGGGGCGCGACACTGAAGCTTTCTTT
TRBJ1-4	TRBV6-5	NA	NA	CASSYSIGAPNEKLFF	TGTGCCAGCAGTTACTCGATAGGGGCCCCCAATGAAAAACTGTTTTTT
TRBJ2-7	TRBV6-1	TRBD1	once	CASSEMWTGYEQYF	TGTGCCAGCAGTGAAATGTGGACAGGCTACGAGCAGTACTTC
TRBJ2-3	TRBV7-9	TRBD2	NA	CASSLVLAGLNADTQYF	TGTGCCAGCAGCTTAGTCCTAGCGGGGCTGAACGCAGATACGCAGTATTTT
TRBJ2-5	TRBV27	NA	NA	CATQASRAGETQYF	TGTGCCACCCAGGCCTCGAGGGCCGGGGAGACCCAGTACTTC
TRBJ1-1	TRBV30	NA	NA	CAWSAETGVNTEAFF	TGTGCCTGGAGTGCTGAAACGGGGGTGAACACTGAAGCTTTCTTT
TRBJ2-1	TRBV7-9	NA	NA	CASSPPAGGAPNEQFF	TGTGCCAGCAGCCCCCCGGCAGGCGGGGCCCCCAATGAGCAGTTCTTC
TRBJ2-5	TRBV4-1	NA	NA	CASSPLPGETQYF	TGCGCCAGCAGCCCACTCCCCGGAGAGACCCAGTACTTC
TRBJ1-4	TRBV10-3	NA	NA	CAISDTVNEKLFF	TGTGCCATCAGTGATACAGTAAATGAAAAACTGTTTTTT
TRBJ2-7	TRBV15	NA	once	CATRAQSSYEQYF	TGTGCCACCAGGGCACAGAGCTCCTACGAGCAGTACTTC
TRBJ1-1	TRBV5-1	NA	once	CASSLRGQNTEAFF	TGCGCCAGCAGCTTGCGGGGACAGAACACTGAAGCTTTCTTT
TRBJ2-7	TRBV7-2	TRBD2	NA	CASSLRRGGESEQYF	TGTGCCAGCAGCTTAAGGCGGGGGGGCGAGTCCGAGCAGTACTTC
TRBJ1-6	TRBV13	TRBD1	NA	CASSSRGRNSPLHF	TGTGCCAGCAGCTCCAGGGGGCGGAATTCACCCCTCCACTTT
TRBJ2-3	TRBV6-4	NA	NA	CASSDSDKGATDTQYF	TGTGCCAGCAGTGACTCGGACAAAGGGGCGACAGATACGCAGTATTTT
TRBJ1-2	TRBV27	NA	NA	CASSLQPGGNYGYTF	TGTGCCAGCAGCCTACAGCCGGGGGGGAACTATGGCTACACCTTC
TRBJ1-1	TRBV5-1	TRBD1	NA	CASSLSSGGNTEAFF	TGCGCCAGCAGCTTGAGTTCAGGGGGGAACACTGAAGCTTTCTTT
TRBJ1-3	TRBV2	NA	NA	CASSEQGLNGNTIYF	TGTGCCAGCAGTGAACAGGGGCTTAATGGAAACACCATATATTTT
TRBJ1-5	TRBV7-8	TRBD1	NA	CASSAVGQGGYQPQHF	TGTGCCAGCAGCGCGGTGGGACAGGGAGGTTATCAGCCCCAGCATTTT
TRBJ2-7	TRBV5-1	TRBD2	NA	CASSYQRGSGGADEQYF	TGCGCCAGCAGCTACCAACGGGGAAGCGGGGGGGCAGACGAGCAGTACTTC
TRBJ2-7	TRBV5-4	TRBD2	NA	CASSGGGRTVEQYF	TGTGCCAGCAGCGGCGGGGGGCGGACCGTCGAGCAGTACTTC
TRBJ1-6	TRBV5-8	NA	NA	CASSSGQPNSPLHF	TGTGCCAGCAGCTCAGGACAGCCAAATTCACCCCTCCACTTT
TRBJ2-1	TRBV2	TRBD2	NA	CASSLLAGLYNEQFF	TGTGCCAGCAGTTTACTAGCGGGGCTATACAATGAGCAGTTCTTC
TRBJ2-1	TRBV9	TRBD2	NA	CASTLRASGGGEQFF	TGTGCCAGCACCCTCCGGGCTAGCGGGGGTGGGGAGCAGTTCTTC
TRBJ1-5	TRBV7-9	TRBD1	NA	CASSFVEGTANQPQHF	TGTGCCAGCAGCTTCGTCGAGGGGACAGCCAATCAGCCCCAGCATTTT
TRBJ2-2	TRBV6-5	NA	NA	CASSYSNGFGELFF	TGTGCCAGCAGTTACTCGAACGGGTTCGGGGAGCTGTTTTTT
TRBJ1-1	TRBV7-9	NA	NA	CASSGGGGRNTEAFF	TGTGCCAGCAGCGGGGGAGGGGGGAGGAACACTGAAGCTTTCTTT
TRBJ1-1	TRBV9	TRBD1	NA	CASSVSQDPGGQGMPEAFF	TGTGCCAGCAGCGTATCTCAGGACCCGGGGGGACAGGGCATGCCTGAAGCTTTCTTT
TRBJ2-1	TRBV4-2	TRBD2	NA	CASSQDSSGPYNEQFF	TGTGCCAGCAGCCAAGATTCTAGCGGGCCCTACAATGAGCAGTTCTTC